These 5 T cell receptor beta chains originate from one sample sequenced in a study of patients and donors after allogeneic stem cell transplantation. TCRdb re-derived calls from the RT-PCR reads in MiXCR, one entry per CDR3 protein. The sample consists of approximately 210,000 distinct CDR3 sequences, 35% to 50% of them appearing once. Sequenced input: blood, either unsorted or a sorted T cell fraction (not recorded which). These TCRs come from a human donor who was either an allogeneic HSCT recipient or a stem cell or donor lymphocyte infusion donor (not recorded which). It is not recorded whose cells these are; they may come from a transplant donor.

This clonotype came up a few times. The chain is built from TRBV4-1 and TRBJ1-2; D ambiguous. Deletions cut 0 bases from V and 3 bases from J, with 5 bases between. Germline CDR1 and CDR2: MGHRA and YSYEKL. The CDR3 runs 13 residues. In DNA, the CDR3 is TGCGCCAGCAGCCAAGAGAGCTACTATGGCTACACCTTC. Its protein is CASSQESYYGYTF.

The CDR3 reads CASSRKLGGNTEAFF. The CDR3 coding sequence is TGTGCCAGCAGTCGCAAACTGGGCGGAAACACTGAAGCTTTCTTT. The V and J genes are TRBV28 and TRBJ1-1; no firm D call. CDR3 length: 15 residues. Germline CDR1 is MDHEN and CDR2 is SYDVKM. V was pared by 5 bases and J by 2 bases, with 15 bases between.

This clonotype was counted a few times. J is TRBJ1-4 and V is TRBV4-2, with TRBD1 identical over 9 bases. The ends lost 1 base at V and 7 bases at J; junction bases unmatched: 4. The CDR3 runs 15 residues. CDR1 is LGHNA, CDR2 YNFKEQ, per germline. CDR3: CASSQADRGSEKLFF. The CDR3 nucleotides read TGTGCCAGCAGCCAAGCCGACAGGGGGAGTGAAAAACTGTTTTTT.

In its sample, this clonotype was seen a few times. This chain joins TRBV6-5 and TRBJ1-1; D not certain. Germline V gene sequence: CDR1 MNHEY, CDR2 SVGAGI. The CDR3 totals 13 residues. V was trimmed by 11 bases and J by 1 base, leaving 14 bases between them. In nucleotides, the CDR3 is TGTGCCTCGTCGGGCGAGGGGAACACTGAAGCTTTCTTT. Amino acids: CASSGEGNTEAFF.

The V and J genes are TRBV4-2 and TRBJ1-3; D is unresolved. Trimming shortened V by 2 bases and J by 0 bases, and 8 bases separated the two germline ends. This CDR3 comprises 15 residues. Germline lookup yields CDR1 LGHNA and CDR2 YNFKEQ. CDR3 nucleotide sequence: TGTGCCAGCAGCCAATCGGGCGCCTCTGGAAACACCATATATTTT. This gives the protein CASSQSGASGNTIYF.